This entry describes one T cell receptor (beta chain). The CDR3 consists of 17 residues. Trimming pared 4 bases from V and 2 bases from J, leaving 21 bases between. The germline V gene has CDR1 SGHDN and CDR2 FVKESK. This sample stems from a study of technical replicates of blood from several donors. Assay: immunoSEQ multiplex PCR; the TCRdb copy retains only in-frame clones and omits some. The sample yields approximately 88,000 clones, over 90% seen once. Material for sequencing was T cells isolated from PBMCs. The origin of this receptor is a human donor in good health. The gene calls are TRBV14 and TRBJ2-7, with unresolved D. CDR3 in amino acids: CASSLDPPLATTYEQYF. The CDR3 nucleotides read TGTGCCAGCAGCCTAGATCCGCCCCTGGCTACTACCTACGAGCAGTACTTC.